Listed here is a single T cell receptor beta chain. Antigen unknown. The germline CDR1 and CDR2 sequences are MNHEY and SMNVEV (reference sequence). Losses at the gene ends were 4 bases for V and 12 bases for J; bases not matched to a gene: 7. The CDR3 runs to 13 residues. The data are from a study of identical twins. General study findings and limits: Cord blood's abundant beta clonotypes had fewer insertions, unlike memory repertoires.

The cDNA had a unique molecular identifier and a template-switch universal primer site. TCRdb re-analysed the 5' RACE reads in MiXCR, keeping a single row per CDR3 protein. Here the sample spans nearly 200,000 distinct CDR3 sequences, about 16% being singletons. The sample also formed part of further work on T cells expressing NK-cell markers. From that study: NKG2C+ dominant clonotype frequencies in five or six donors were about 1.0-8% of CD8+ T cells. Several donors likewise had their CD3+CD56-NKG2C+ fraction led by these clonotypes.

The chain employs TRBV27 and TRBJ2-1; 9 nucleotides match TRBD1. This receptor was taken from a woman under 30 in good health. Input material: CD8+ T cells sorted from blood. CDR3 coding DNA: TGTGCCAGCAGTTCCACAGGGGGCACAGGGCAGTTCTTC. It codes for CASSSTGGTGQFF.